This T cell receptor (beta chain) was recovered during a study of T cell clonotyping in hematopoietic cell transplantation. Study results and limitations: No sorting was done, leaving CD4 and CD8 contributions mixed. Pathologically expanded recipient clonotypes increased progressively from day 30 to day 180 as diversity fell.

Produced via immunoSEQ multiplex PCR; TCRdb's table is partial and in-frame only. The table records about 27,000 clones, roughly 95% of them present only once. This CDR3 region has 13 residues. Germline assignment: CDR1 MNHNS and CDR2 SASEGT. V shed 6 bases and J shed 4 bases, with 10 bases lying between them. For this clone: Its antigen is as yet unknown.

This sequence was found in a man aged 50 or older in good health. Some clones in this sample may be carry-over from other donors' samples. The chain carries TRBV6-1 and TRBJ2-1; D uncertain. Sequencing used peripheral blood mononuclear cells. The CDR3 loop reads CASRSHLYNEQFF. In DNA, the CDR3 is TGTGCCAGCAGGTCTCATCTTTACAATGAGCAGTTCTTC.